This TCR beta chain originates from a study of cytomegalovirus exposure and HLA in healthy donors. Across the study: The study's early data release held 75 million to 95 million unique TCRs from HLA-typed donors.

Per germline, CDR1 SGHTA and CDR2 FQGNSA. Trimming shortened V by 1 base and J by 8 bases, and 5 bases separated the two germline ends. The CDR3 totals 12 residues. A multiplex PCR was run with 60 Vbeta primers and 13 Jbeta primers. The assay was immunoSEQ multiplex PCR, and TCRdb's table has in-frame clones only and misses some. The sample has under 200,000 clones, about 80% seen once; the top ten hold roughly 0.76%. Study outcomes and limitations: What a later analysis showed was that several of the most significant clusters appeared linked to common viral pathogens. An assumption of roughly uniform sequencing depth across donors underlay the presence/absence analyses.

Of note for this clone: Its antigen is unidentified.

The genes are TRBV7-2 and TRBJ2-2; D is unresolved. This clonotype originated in a middle-aged woman in good health and CMV-seronegative. The sample comprised PBMCs. CDR3 nucleotide sequence: TGTGCCAGCAGCTTAGGGGCAGGGGAGCTGTTTTTT. It specifies CASSLGAGELFF.